The rows below give T cell receptor beta chains drawn from one sample of a study of regulatory T cells in long-lasting Graves disease. TCRdb reanalysed the multiplex PCR reads using MiXCR and keeps one entry per CDR3 protein. The sample has 400,000 to 500,000 distinct CDR3 sequences; roughly a fifth are singletons. The sequences come from peripheral blood mononuclear cells (PBMCs), collected when the disease was refractory, from a patient treated with antithyroid drugs. The source is a female donor with Graves disease. The CDR3 runs from the conserved cysteine through the conserved F or W. The order of the fields is D gene, clone size, V gene, J gene, CDR3 protein, CDR3 DNA. A D gene is named only where the DNA matches it firmly. Rows give clone size only sometimes, using once, few, many, or a class for an expanded clone.

-	many	TRBV12-3/TRBV12-4	TRBJ2-3	CASSRDLGDTQYF	TGTGCCAGCAGTCGGGACCTGGGAGATACGCAGTATTTT
TRBD1	few	TRBV7-2	TRBJ1-5	CASSPQGASNQPQHF	TGTGCCAGCAGCCCCCAGGGGGCAAGCAATCAGCCCCAGCATTTT
TRBD2	-	TRBV28	TRBJ2-3	CASRAGVATSTDTQYF	TGTGCCAGCAGGGCGGGAGTAGCGACTAGCACAGATACGCAGTATTTT
-	many	TRBV11-2	TRBJ2-7	CASSLSSSPLEQYF	TGTGCCAGCAGCTTATCATCCTCCCCCCTCGAGCAGTACTTC
-	-	TRBV6-1	TRBJ1-5	CASGGMQPQHF	TGTGCCAGCGGAGGGATGCAGCCCCAGCATTTT
TRBD1	many	TRBV28	TRBJ2-7	CASSYSPAGTGAYEQYF	TGTGCCAGCAGTTATTCCCCTGCCGGGACAGGGGCATACGAGCAGTACTTC
TRBD1	few	TRBV29-1	TRBJ1-1	CSVLTGGRTEAFF	TGCAGCGTCCTGACAGGGGGGAGGACTGAAGCTTTCTTT
TRBD1	few	TRBV19	TRBJ2-7	CASTPSRTGGDYEQYF	TGTGCCAGTACCCCTTCTCGGACAGGGGGCGACTACGAGCAGTACTTC
-	-	TRBV7-9	TRBJ2-5	CTSSPIGGPQETQYF	TGTACCAGCAGCCCAATCGGGGGGCCCCAAGAGACCCAGTACTTC
-	few	TRBV19	TRBJ2-7	CASSFHQGVGTYEQYF	TGTGCCAGTAGTTTCCACCAGGGAGTAGGAACCTACGAGCAGTACTTC
-	many	TRBV12-3/TRBV12-4	TRBJ2-6	CASSFRGESGANVLTF	TGTGCCAGCAGTTTTCGGGGAGAGTCTGGGGCCAACGTCCTGACTTTC
-	many	TRBV6-2/TRBV6-3	TRBJ1-1	CASSYLGNTEAFF	TGTGCCAGCAGTTACTTAGGGAACACTGAAGCTTTCTTT